This T cell receptor (beta chain) was identified in a study of blood T cell repertoires in COVID-19. Study overall: Acute and convalescent COVID-19 specimens originated in the United States, Italy and Spain. PBMCs, B-cell-depleted T cells, or T cells provided the cDNA or gDNA that made up the material.

This clone was counted a few times. V lost 6 bases to trimming and J lost 7 bases, with 12 bases between them. CDR3 length equals 13 residues. In the authors' workflow: Using reference gene primer amplification, nucleated cell counts were estimated. Profiling relied on immunoSEQ multiplex PCR, and the TCRdb table lists in-frame clones only, not all of them. D and trimming were read from the DNA, whereas the V and J calls and clone size are those reported in that table. The sample contains fewer than 85,000 clones, over 70% of which appear only once. Sample: peripheral blood. This clonotype was sampled from a man aged 45 to 65 with active COVID-19. The V and J genes are TRBV12-3 or TRBV12-4 and TRBJ2-2, with a weak D call TRBD2 (6 bases). CDR3 coding DNA: TGTGCCAGCAGCCGGGGGATCGGCGGGGAGCTGTTTTTT. Residues: CASSRGIGGELFF.